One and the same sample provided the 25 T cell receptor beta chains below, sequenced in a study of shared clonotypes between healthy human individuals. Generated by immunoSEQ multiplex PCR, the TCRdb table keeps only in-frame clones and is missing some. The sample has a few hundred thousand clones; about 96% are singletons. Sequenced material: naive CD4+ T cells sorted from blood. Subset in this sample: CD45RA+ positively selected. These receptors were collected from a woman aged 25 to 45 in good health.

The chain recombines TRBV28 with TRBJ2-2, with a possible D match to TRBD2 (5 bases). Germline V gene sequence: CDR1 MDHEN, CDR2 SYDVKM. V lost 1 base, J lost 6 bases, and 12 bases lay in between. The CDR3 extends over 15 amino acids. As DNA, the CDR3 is TGTGCCAGCAGTTTATCAGGAGGAAAAGCCGGGGAGCTGTTTTTT. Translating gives CASSLSGGKAGELFF. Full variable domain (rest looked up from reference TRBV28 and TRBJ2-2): DVKVTQSSRYLVKRTGEKVFLECVQDMDHENMFWYRQDPGLGLRLIYFSYDVKMKEKGDIPEGYSVSREKKERFSLILESASTNQTSMYLCASSLSGGKAGELFFGEGSRLTVL.

CDR3 DNA sequence: TGTGCCGGTGGACTCGAAAATCAGCCCCAGCATTTT. It encodes CAGGLENQPQHF. The chain joins TRBV19 to TRBJ1-5; no firm D call. This CDR3 region has 12 residues. CDR1 and CDR2 from the germline V gene are LNHDA and SQIVND (reference sequence). V was shortened by 11 bases and J by 4 bases, with 12 bases between the two germline ends.

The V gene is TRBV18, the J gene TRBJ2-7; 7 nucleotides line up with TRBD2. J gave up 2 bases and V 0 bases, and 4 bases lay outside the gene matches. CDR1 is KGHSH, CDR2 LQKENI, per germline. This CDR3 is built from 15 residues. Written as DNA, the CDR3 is TGTGCCAGCTCACCACCAGGACTAGGTACCTACGAGCAGTACTTC. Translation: CASSPPGLGTYEQYF.

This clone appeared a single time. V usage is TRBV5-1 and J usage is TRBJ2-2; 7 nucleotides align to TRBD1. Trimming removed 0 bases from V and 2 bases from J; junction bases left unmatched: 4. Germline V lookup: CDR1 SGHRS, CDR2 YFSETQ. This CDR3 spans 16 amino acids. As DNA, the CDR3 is TGCGCCAGCAGCTTGGAAGGGGGCAGAAACACCGGGGAGCTGTTTTTT. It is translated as CASSLEGGRNTGELFF.

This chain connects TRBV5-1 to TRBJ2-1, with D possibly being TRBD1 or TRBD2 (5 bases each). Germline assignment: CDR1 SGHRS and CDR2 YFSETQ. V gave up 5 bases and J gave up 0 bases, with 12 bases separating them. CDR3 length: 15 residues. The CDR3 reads CASRRGEISYNEQFF. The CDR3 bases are TGCGCCAGCAGAAGAGGGGAGATCTCCTACAATGAGCAGTTCTTC.

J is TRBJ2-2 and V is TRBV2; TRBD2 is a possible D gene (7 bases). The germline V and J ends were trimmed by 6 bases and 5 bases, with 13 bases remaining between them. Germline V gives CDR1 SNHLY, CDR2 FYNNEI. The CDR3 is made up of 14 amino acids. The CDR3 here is CASREGGGTGELFF. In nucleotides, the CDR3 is TGTGCCAGCAGGGAGGGAGGGGGTACCGGGGAGCTGTTTTTT.

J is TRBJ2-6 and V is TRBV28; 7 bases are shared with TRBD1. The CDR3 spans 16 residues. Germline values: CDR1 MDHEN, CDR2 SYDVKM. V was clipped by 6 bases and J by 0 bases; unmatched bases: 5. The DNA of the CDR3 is TGTGCCAGCAGGGGGGACAGCAACTCTGGGGCCAACGTCCTGACTTTC. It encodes CASRGDSNSGANVLTF.

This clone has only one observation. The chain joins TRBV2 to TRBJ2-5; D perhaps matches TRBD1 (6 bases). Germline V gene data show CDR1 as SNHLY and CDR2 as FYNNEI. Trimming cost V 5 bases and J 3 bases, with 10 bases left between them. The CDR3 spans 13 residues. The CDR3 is CASSRDMEETQYF. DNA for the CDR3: TGTGCCAGCAGTCGGGACATGGAAGAGACCCAGTACTTC.

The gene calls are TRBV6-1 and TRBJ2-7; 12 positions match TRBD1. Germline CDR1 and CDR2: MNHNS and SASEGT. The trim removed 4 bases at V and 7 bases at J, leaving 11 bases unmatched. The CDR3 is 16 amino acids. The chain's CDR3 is CASSVRPGQGAGEQYF. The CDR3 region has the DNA TGTGCCAGCAGTGTTCGCCCGGGACAGGGGGCTGGTGAGCAGTACTTC.

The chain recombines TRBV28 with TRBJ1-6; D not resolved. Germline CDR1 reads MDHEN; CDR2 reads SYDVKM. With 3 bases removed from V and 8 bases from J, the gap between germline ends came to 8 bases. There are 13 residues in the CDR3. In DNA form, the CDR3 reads TGTGCCAGCAGTTTTCGTGTGGATTCACCCCTCCACTTT. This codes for CASSFRVDSPLHF.

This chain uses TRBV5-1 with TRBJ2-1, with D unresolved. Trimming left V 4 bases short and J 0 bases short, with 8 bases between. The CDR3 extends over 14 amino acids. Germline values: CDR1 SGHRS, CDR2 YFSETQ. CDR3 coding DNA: TGCGCCAGCAGCCCAGGTCTCTCCTACAATGAGCAGTTCTTC. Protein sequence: CASSPGLSYNEQFF.

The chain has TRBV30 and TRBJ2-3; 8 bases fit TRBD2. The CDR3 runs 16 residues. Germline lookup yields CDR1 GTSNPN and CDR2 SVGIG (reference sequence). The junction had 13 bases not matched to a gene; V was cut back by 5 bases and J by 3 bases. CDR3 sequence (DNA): TGTGCCTGGGGGGACCGCAGCGGGAGTGGGACAGATACGCAGTATTTT. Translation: CAWGDRSGSGTDTQYF.

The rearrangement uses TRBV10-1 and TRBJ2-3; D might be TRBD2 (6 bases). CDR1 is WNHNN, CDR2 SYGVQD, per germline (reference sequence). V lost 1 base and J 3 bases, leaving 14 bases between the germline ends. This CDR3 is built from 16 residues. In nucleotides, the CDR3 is TGCGCCAGCAGTGAGTTGGCGGGGTCCCCGACAGATACGCAGTATTTT. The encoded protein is CASSELAGSPTDTQYF.

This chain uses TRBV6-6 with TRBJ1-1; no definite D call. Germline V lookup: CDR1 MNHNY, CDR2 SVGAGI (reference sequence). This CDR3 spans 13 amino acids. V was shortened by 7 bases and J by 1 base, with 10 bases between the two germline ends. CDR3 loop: CASTPWRNTEAFF. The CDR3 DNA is TGTGCCAGCACTCCTTGGAGGAACACTGAAGCTTTCTTT.

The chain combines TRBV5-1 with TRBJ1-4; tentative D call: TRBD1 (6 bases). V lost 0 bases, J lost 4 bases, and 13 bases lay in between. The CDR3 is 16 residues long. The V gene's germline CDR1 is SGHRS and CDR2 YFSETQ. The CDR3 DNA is TGCGCCAGCAGCTTGGCCGTGGGGACAAATAATGAAAAACTGTTTTTT. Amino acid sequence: CASSLAVGTNNEKLFF.

Written as DNA, the CDR3 is TGTGCCAGCAGCGTAGGAAGTACATCCTACGAGCAGTACTTC. Amino acids: CASSVGSTSYEQYF. This chain connects TRBV9 to TRBJ2-7, with D unclear. The V end was cut by 0 bases, the J end by 1 base, with 8 bases between. In germline, CDR1 is SGDLS, CDR2 YYNGEE. This CDR3 has 14 residues. The whole variable domain, remainder taken from reference TRBV9 and TRBJ2-7, is DSGVTQTPKHLITATGQRVTLRCSPRSGDLSVYWYQQSLDQGLQFLIQYYNGEERAKGNILERFSAQQFPDLHSELNLSSLELGDSALYFCASSVGSTSYEQYFGPGTRLTVT.

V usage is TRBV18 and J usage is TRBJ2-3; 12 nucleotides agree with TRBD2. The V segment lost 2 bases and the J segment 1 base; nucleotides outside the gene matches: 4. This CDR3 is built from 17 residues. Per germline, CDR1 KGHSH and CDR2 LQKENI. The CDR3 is CASSPSLAGGGTDTQYF. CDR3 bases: TGTGCCAGCTCACCATCCCTAGCGGGAGGGGGCACAGATACGCAGTATTTT.

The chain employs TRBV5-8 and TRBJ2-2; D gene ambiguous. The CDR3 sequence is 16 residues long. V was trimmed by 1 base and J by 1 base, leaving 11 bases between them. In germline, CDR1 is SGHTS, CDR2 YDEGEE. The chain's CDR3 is CASSLIPRQNTGELFF. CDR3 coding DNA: TGTGCCAGCAGCTTGATCCCCCGACAGAACACCGGGGAGCTGTTTTTT.

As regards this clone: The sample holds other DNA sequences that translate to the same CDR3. CDR3 region: CASSLVSGTNTGELFF. The DNA of the CDR3 is TGCGCCAGCAGCTTGGTTAGCGGGACCAACACCGGGGAGCTGTTTTTT. V and J are TRBV5-1 and TRBJ2-2, with 8 positions matching TRBD2. CDR1 and CDR2 from the germline V gene are SGHRS and YFSETQ. CDR3 length: 16 residues. The J segment lost 2 bases and the V segment lost 0 bases, leaving 3 bases of the junction unmatched.

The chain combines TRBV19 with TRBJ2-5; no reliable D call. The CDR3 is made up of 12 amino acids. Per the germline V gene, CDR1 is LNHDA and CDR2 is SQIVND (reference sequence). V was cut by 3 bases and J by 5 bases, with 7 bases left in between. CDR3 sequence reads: CASSMRTETQYF. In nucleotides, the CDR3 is TGTGCCAGTAGTATGAGGACCGAGACCCAGTACTTC. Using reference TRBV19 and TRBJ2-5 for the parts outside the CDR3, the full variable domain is DGGITQSPKYLFRKEGQNVTLSCEQNLNHDAMYWYRQDPGQGLRLIYYSQIVNDFQKGDIAEGYSVSREKKESFPLTVTSAQKNPTAFYLCASSMRTETQYFGPGTRLLVL.

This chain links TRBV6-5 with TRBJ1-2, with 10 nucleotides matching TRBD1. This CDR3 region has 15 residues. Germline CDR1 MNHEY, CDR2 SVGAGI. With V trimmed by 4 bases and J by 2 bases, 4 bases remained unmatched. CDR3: CASSSDRGANYGYTF. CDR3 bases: TGTGCCAGCAGTTCGGACAGGGGGGCCAACTATGGCTACACCTTC.

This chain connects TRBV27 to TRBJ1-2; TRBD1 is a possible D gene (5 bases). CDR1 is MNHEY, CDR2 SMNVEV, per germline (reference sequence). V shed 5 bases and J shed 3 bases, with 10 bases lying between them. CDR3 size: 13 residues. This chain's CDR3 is CASSGGTYYGYTF. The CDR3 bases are TGTGCCAGCAGTGGTGGGACGTACTATGGCTACACCTTC.

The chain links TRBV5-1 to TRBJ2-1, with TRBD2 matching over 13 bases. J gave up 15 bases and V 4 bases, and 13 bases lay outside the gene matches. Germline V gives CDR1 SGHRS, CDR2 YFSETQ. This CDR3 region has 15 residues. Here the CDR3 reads CASSHGTSGDPLVFF. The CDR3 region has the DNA TGCGCCAGCAGCCATGGGACTAGCGGGGACCCCCTGGTGTTCTTC.

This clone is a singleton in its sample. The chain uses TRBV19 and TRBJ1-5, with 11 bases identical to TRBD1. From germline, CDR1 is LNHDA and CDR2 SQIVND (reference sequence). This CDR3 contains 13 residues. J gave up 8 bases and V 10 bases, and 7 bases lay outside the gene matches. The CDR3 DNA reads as TGTGCCACCGGACAGGGGGCGGGTGAGCCCCAGCATTTT. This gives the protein CATGQGAGEPQHF.

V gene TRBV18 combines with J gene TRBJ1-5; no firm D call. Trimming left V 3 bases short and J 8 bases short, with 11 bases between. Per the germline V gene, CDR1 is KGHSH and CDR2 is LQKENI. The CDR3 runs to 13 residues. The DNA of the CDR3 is TGTGCCAGCTCACCCGACCTAGTTGAGCCCCAGCATTTT. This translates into CASSPDLVEPQHF. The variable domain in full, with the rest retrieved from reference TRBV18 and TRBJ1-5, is NAGVMQNPRHLVRRRGQEARLRCSPMKGHSHVYWYRQLPEEGLKFMVYLQKENIIDESGMPKERFSAEFPKEGPSILRIQQVVRGDSAAYFCASSPDLVEPQHFGDGTRLSIL.